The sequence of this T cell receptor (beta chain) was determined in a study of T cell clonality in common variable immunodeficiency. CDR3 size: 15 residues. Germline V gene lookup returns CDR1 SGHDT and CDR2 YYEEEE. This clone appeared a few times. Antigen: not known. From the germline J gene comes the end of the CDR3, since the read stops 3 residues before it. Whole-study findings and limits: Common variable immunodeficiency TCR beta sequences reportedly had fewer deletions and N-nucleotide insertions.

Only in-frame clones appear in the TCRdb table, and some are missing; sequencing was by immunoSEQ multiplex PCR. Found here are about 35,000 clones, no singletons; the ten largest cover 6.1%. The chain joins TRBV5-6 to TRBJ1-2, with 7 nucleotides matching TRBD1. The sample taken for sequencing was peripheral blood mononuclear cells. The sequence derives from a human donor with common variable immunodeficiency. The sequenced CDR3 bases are TGTGCCAGCAGCCCCGGGACAGCCCCTCACTGGGGC. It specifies CASSPGTAPHWG. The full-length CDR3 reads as CASSPGTAPHWGYTF.